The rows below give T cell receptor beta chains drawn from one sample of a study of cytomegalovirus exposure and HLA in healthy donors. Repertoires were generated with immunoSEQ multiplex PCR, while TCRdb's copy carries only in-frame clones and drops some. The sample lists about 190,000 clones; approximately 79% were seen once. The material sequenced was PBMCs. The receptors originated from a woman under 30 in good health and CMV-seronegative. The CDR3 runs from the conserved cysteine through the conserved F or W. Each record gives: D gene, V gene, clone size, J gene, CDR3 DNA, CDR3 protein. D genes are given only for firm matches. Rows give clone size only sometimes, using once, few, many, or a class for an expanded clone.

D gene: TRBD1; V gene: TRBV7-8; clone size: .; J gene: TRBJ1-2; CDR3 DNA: TGTGCCAGCAGCCAGACAGGGTATGGCTACACCTTC; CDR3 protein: CASSQTGYGYTF
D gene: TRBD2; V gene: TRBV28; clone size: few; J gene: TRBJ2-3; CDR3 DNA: TGTGCCAGCAGTTTTAGCGGGGGAGGCACAGATACGCAGTATTTT; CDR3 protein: CASSFSGGGTDTQYF
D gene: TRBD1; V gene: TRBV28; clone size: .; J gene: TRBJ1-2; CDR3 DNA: TGTGCCAGCTCCTATGACAGGGCTCAACATGATGGGGGCTACACCTTC; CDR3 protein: CASSYDRAQHDGGYTF
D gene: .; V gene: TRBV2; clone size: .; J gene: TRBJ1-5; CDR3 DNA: TGTGCCAGCAGACCACCGGGGTTAGGGAGCAATCAGCCCCAGCATTTT; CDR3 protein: CASRPPGLGSNQPQHF
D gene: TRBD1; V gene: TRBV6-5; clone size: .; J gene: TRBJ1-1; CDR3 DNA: TGTGCCAGCGGTTTGCAGGGGGACACTGAAGCTTTCTTT; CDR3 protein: CASGLQGDTEAFF
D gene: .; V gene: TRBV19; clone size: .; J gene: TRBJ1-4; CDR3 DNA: TGTGCCAGTACCCCGGCAGGGATTGATGAAAAACTGTTTTTT; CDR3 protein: CASTPAGIDEKLFF
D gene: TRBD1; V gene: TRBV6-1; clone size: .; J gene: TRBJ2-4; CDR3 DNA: TGTGCCAGCAGTGAAAGGACAGGGGCAAACATTCAGTACTTC; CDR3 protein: CASSERTGANIQYF
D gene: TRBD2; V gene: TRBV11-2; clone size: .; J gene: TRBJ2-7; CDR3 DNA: TGTGCCAGCAGCCCCGGACTAGCGGGCTCCTACGAGCAGTACTTC; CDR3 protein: CASSPGLAGSYEQYF
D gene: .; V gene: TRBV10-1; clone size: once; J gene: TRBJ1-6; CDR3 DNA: TGCGCCAGCAGTGAGTCGGGATCGGGGGGCCCAAATAATTCACCCCTCCACTTT; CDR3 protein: CASSESGSGGPNNSPLHF
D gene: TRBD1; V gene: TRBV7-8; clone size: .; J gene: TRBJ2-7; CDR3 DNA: TGTGCCAGCAGCCTATGGGACAGGGGGCCACACGAGCAGTACTTC; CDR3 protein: CASSLWDRGPHEQYF
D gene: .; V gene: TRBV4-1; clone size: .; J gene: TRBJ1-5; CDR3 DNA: TGCGCCAGCAGCCAAAAGGGAGGGAGAGGGATGAGCAATCAGCCCCAGCATTTT; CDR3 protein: CASSQKGGRGMSNQPQHF
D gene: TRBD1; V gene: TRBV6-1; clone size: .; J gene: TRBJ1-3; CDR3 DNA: TGTGCCAGCAGTAGGGACAGGGAAAGTGGAAACACCATATATTTT; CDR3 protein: CASSRDRESGNTIYF
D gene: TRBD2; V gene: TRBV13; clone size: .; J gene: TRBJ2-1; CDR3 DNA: TGTGCCAGCAGCTTATGGCGGGAGGGCAATGAGCAGTTCTTC; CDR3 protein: CASSLWREGNEQFF
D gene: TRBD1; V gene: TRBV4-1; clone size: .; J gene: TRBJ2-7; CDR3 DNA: TGCGCCAGCAGCCAAGATATAGGGACAGGGAAACGCGAGCAGTACTTC; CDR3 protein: CASSQDIGTGKREQYF
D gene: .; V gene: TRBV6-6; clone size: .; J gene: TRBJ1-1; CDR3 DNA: TGTGCCAGCAGTTACCGGGGCGGGGGGGCGAACACTGAAGCTTTCTTT; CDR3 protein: CASSYRGGGANTEAFF
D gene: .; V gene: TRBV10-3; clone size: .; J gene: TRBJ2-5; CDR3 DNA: TGTGCCGCCCAGGGGCGGCAAGAGACCCAGTACTTC; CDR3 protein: CAAQGRQETQYF
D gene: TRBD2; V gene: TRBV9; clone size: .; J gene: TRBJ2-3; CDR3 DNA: TGTGCCAGCACCGTAAGCGGGGGGAGCACAGATACGCAGTATTTT; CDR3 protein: CASTVSGGSTDTQYF
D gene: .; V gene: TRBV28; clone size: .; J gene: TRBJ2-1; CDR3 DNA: TGTGCCAGCAGTTTTACTGGGCCCTACAATGAGCAGTTCTTC; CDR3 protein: CASSFTGPYNEQFF